The clone carrying this TCR beta chain showed up many times. This sample was taken from a study of Graves' ophthalmopathy and Graves' hyperthyroidism. V was shortened by 7 bases and J by 9 bases, with 18 bases between the two germline ends. The CDR3 runs to 13 residues. TCR beta CDR3 regions were amplified from RNA transcripts. Second-round multiplex PCR came after a first-round RT-PCR that employed HTBI primers. Via MiXCR, TCRdb re-called the multiplex PCR reads, giving one row per CDR3 protein. Of about 210,000 distinct CDR3 sequences listed, 25% to 35% are singletons. Every ophthalmopathy donor presented moderate-to-severe activity, CAS ≥3, NOSPECS ≥4 and duration under 3 months.

The chain couples TRBV12-3 or TRBV12-4 to TRBJ2-5; tentative D call: TRBD2 (5 bases). The clonotype was recovered from a man in his forties or fifties with Graves' ophthalmopathy. Sequenced: peripheral blood. In DNA, the CDR3 is TGTGCCAGCACCCCATTTGGAGGCGGTTCCCAGTACTTC. Protein sequence: CASTPFGGGSQYF.